This T cell receptor beta chain was sequenced during a study of T cell repertoires in cytomegalovirus infection. At the level of the study: As its CMV epitopes, the study selected recently identified HLA-C-restricted and well-studied HLA-B-restricted targets. Study conclusions and caveats: CMV carriers having the relevant HLA were flagged by cumulative public TCR beta family frequency.

Germline V gene data show CDR1 as SGHKS and CDR2 as YYEKEE (reference sequence). With 0 bases removed from V and 5 bases from J, the gap between germline ends came to 8 bases. This CDR3 comprises 13 residues. MiXCR was run by TCRdb on the reads, yielding one entry per CDR3 protein. The sample has approximately 990,000 distinct CDR3 sequences, roughly a third seen once. A remark on this clonotype: Its specificity is not known.

This chain connects TRBV5-5 to TRBJ2-5, with D uncertain. The source is a human donor in good health (CMV status not recorded). Some clones in this sample may be carry-over from other donors' samples. The sequences come from cultured CD8+ T cells from PBMCs, collected from culture after CMV antigen stimulation. CDR3 sequence: CASSLVGPETQYF. As DNA, the CDR3 is TGTGCCAGCAGCTTGGTGGGTCCCGAGACCCAGTACTTC. Full variable domain (rest looked up from reference TRBV5-5 and TRBJ2-5): DAGVTQSPTHLIKTRGQQVTLRCSPISGHKSVSWYQQVLGQGPQFIFQYYEKEERGRGNFPDRFSARQFPNYSSELNVNALLLGDSALYLCASSLVGPETQYFGPGTRLLVL.